The 26 T cell receptor beta chains presented below share a single source sample, sequenced in a study of post-analysis software for immune sequencing data. Study-level findings and limits: A handful of TRBV segments were significantly more frequent in patients than in controls. TRBV5-6, TRBV5-1 and TRBV20-1 were among these segments.

Their recognized antigens are unknown. Carried by the TCR beta cDNA libraries were unique molecular identifiers. MiXCR, applied by TCRdb to the PCR reads, yields one record per CDR3 protein. The sample yields roughly 730,000 distinct CDR3 sequences, 30% seen once. The sequenced sample consisted of blood. The receptors were gathered from a girl aged 5 to 17 with multiple sclerosis.

V gene TRBV7-9 combines with J gene TRBJ2-7, with 9 nucleotides matching TRBD1. Germline V gene data show CDR1 as SEHNR and CDR2 as FQNEAQ (reference sequence). The CDR3 is made up of 15 amino acids. J lost 3 bases, V lost 4 bases, and 7 bases had no gene match. The CDR3 nucleotides are TGTGCCAGCAGCTCCCCCCGGGACAGGGTCTACGAGCAGTACTTC. Its protein is CASSSPRDRVYEQYF.

About this clonotype itself: At one of its ends the junction is not consistent with the germline gene, which may arise from a read error. The chain couples TRBV6-2 or TRBV6-3 to TRBJ2-5; 12 bases map to TRBD2. Germline CDR1 and CDR2: MNHEY and SVGEGT. This CDR3 contains 18 residues. In nucleotides, the CDR3 is TGTGTCAGCAGCCATTACCCTCGGACTAGCGGGACCCAAGAGACCCAGTACTTC. Translated: CVSSHYPRTSGTQETQYF.

This clonotype was seen a handful of times. The chain has TRBV5-1 and TRBJ1-1, with 9 positions matching TRBD1. CDR1 is SGHRS, CDR2 YFSETQ, per germline. Trimming at V came to 0 bases and at J to 5 bases, leaving 5 bases not matched to a gene. The CDR3 covers 15 residues. The CDR3 reads CASSLGDRAYTEAFF. CDR3 sequence (DNA): TGCGCCAGCAGCTTGGGGGACAGGGCGTATACTGAAGCTTTCTTT.

The chain uses TRBV7-2 and TRBJ2-5; tentative D call: TRBD2 (6 bases). V was clipped by 10 bases and J by 1 base, with 19 bases between them. This CDR3 has 15 amino acids. Germline values: CDR1 SGHTA, CDR2 FQGNSA. DNA for the CDR3: TGTGCCACCGCCAAGACAGAGGGAGGCCAAGAGACCCAGTACTTC. Residues: CATAKTEGGQETQYF.

This clonotype was detected a few times. The genes are TRBV20-1 and TRBJ1-2; 7 nucleotides align to TRBD1. This CDR3 comprises 14 residues. Germline loops: CDR1 DFQATT, CDR2 SNEGSKA (reference sequence). V lost 6 bases, J lost 4 bases, and 11 bases stayed unmatched. The CDR3 bases are TGCAGTGCGTCCGGACAGGCATTACTCTATGGCTACACCTTC. It translates to CSASGQALLYGYTF.

This clonotype turned up a few times. One end of the junction varies from germline; a read error may be responsible. The gene calls are TRBV29-1 and TRBJ1-2, with no clear D. This CDR3 is 14 amino acids long. CDR1 and CDR2 from the germline V gene are SQVTM and ANQGSEA. CDR3 bases: TGCAGCGCAGGAGAGGGCCCCTTCCCCAATGGCTGCACCTTC. Its translation is CSAGEGPFPNGCTF.

This rearrangement joins TRBV20-1 to TRBJ2-6; the match to TRBD2 covers 8 bases. V shed 5 bases, J shed 0 bases, and the junction held 9 bases outside the gene matches. The CDR3 extends over 17 amino acids. Germline-derived CDR1 and CDR2 are DFQATT and SNEGSKA (reference sequence). The CDR3 spells CSASPRGGGSGANVLTF. Here the CDR3 DNA reads TGCAGTGCTTCTCCCCGGGGGGGAGGCTCTGGGGCCAACGTCCTGACTTTC.

V gene TRBV12-3 or TRBV12-4 combines with J gene TRBJ2-7; 8 bases line up with TRBD1. The CDR3 spans 18 residues. V trimming: 6 bases; J trimming: 0 bases; junction bases outside the gene matches: 16. The CDR3 spells CASSPGLSTGEISYEQYF. The CDR3 DNA follows: TGTGCCAGCAGCCCCGGCCTGTCGACAGGGGAGATCTCCTACGAGCAGTACTTC.

There are a few counts of this clonotype. The chain couples TRBV20-1 to TRBJ2-1; D is tentatively TRBD1 or TRBD2 (5 bases each). Germline V gene lookup returns CDR1 DFQATT and CDR2 SNEGSKA (reference sequence). The CDR3 extends over 14 amino acids. V was pared by 3 bases and J by 7 bases, with 16 bases between. CDR3 in DNA: TGCAGTGCTAGTAGGCCAGGGAGATCGAATGAGCAGTTCTTC. Its protein is CSASRPGRSNEQFF.

This clonotype was found many times. The chain joins TRBV20-1 to TRBJ2-1, with 7 nucleotides matching TRBD2. The V gene end was trimmed by 4 bases and the J gene end by 0 bases; junction bases not matched to a gene: 12. Germline V CDR1 and CDR2: DFQATT, SNEGSKA (reference sequence). This CDR3 contains 17 residues. The CDR3 DNA follows: TGCAGTGCTAATATGGTAGAAGCGGGAAGCTCCTACAATGAGCAGTTCTTC. It translates to CSANMVEAGSSYNEQFF.

This chain uses TRBV7-2 with TRBJ2-3, with 9 nucleotides matching TRBD1. This CDR3 comprises 19 residues. J was trimmed by 3 bases and V by 0 bases; bases with no gene match: 13. Germline lookup yields CDR1 SGHTA and CDR2 FQGNSA. The DNA of the CDR3 is TGTGCCAGCAGCTTAGCTGCTGGACAGGGGCGCTCGCGAACAGATACGCAGTATTTT. Translated, it gives CASSLAAGQGRSRTDTQYF. Drawing the rest from reference TRBV7-2 and TRBJ2-3, the complete variable domain is GAGVSQSPSNKVTEKGKDVELRCDPISGHTALYWYRQSLGQGLEFLIYFQGNSAPDKSGLPSDRFSAERTGGSVSTLTIQRTQQEDSAVYLCASSLAAGQGRSRTDTQYFGPGTRLTVL.

This clonotype was picked up many times. The chain uses TRBV7-2 and TRBJ2-1, with D possibly being TRBD1 (5 bases). Deletions cut 3 bases from V and 1 base from J, with 7 bases between. The germline gives CDR1 SGHTA, CDR2 FQGNSA. There are 14 residues in the CDR3. DNA for the CDR3: TGTGCCAGCAGCTTGCAGGGATCCTACAATGAGCAGTTCTTC. Its translation: CASSLQGSYNEQFF. The full variable domain, rest sourced from reference TRBV7-2 and TRBJ2-1, is GAGVSQSPSNKVTEKGKDVELRCDPISGHTALYWYRQSLGQGLEFLIYFQGNSAPDKSGLPSDRFSAERTGGSVSTLTIQRTQQEDSAVYLCASSLQGSYNEQFFGPGTRLTVL.

This clonotype was seen more than once but under ten times. This chain uses TRBV7-2 with TRBJ2-7; TRBD2 aligns across 8 bases. V lost 6 bases to trimming and J lost 2 bases; unmatched junction nucleotides: 3. Germline CDR1 reads SGHTA; CDR2 reads FQGNSA. The CDR3 is 13 residues long. The CDR3 here is CASRYSGTYEQYF. CDR3 sequence (DNA): TGTGCCAGCAGATATAGCGGGACCTACGAGCAGTACTTC.

As for this clonotype: One end of the junction does not line up with germline, which may come from a read error. The V and J genes are TRBV6-5 and TRBJ1-6, with D possibly matching TRBD1 (6 bases). Per the germline V gene, CDR1 is MNHEY and CDR2 is SVGAGI. The CDR3 runs 17 residues. The CDR3 nucleotides are TGTGCCAGCAATTACCGAGTCCGGGGGCAGCTGGATTCACCCCTCCACTTT. Protein: CASNYRVRGQLDSPLHF.

This clonotype was found a few times. The J gene is TRBJ2-2, the V gene TRBV7-2, with TRBD1 as a possible D gene (6 bases). This CDR3 contains 12 residues. With 6 bases removed from V and 6 bases from J, the gap between germline ends came to 8 bases. Germline CDR1 reads SGHTA; CDR2 reads FQGNSA. CDR3 DNA: TGTGCCAGCAGACAGGGTTCCGGGGAGCTGTTTTTT. Protein: CASRQGSGELFF. Combining the CDR3 with reference TRBV7-2 and TRBJ2-2 gives the whole variable domain GAGVSQSPSNKVTEKGKDVELRCDPISGHTALYWYRQSLGQGLEFLIYFQGNSAPDKSGLPSDRFSAERTGGSVSTLTIQRTQQEDSAVYLCASRQGSGELFFGEGSRLTVL.

This chain joins TRBV6-6 and TRBJ1-2, with D perhaps matching TRBD1 (5 bases). The germline V and J ends were trimmed by 4 bases and 5 bases, with 11 bases remaining between them. In germline, CDR1 is MNHNY, CDR2 SVGAGI (reference sequence). This CDR3 region has 13 residues. CDR3 nucleotide sequence: TGTGCCAGCAGTTCCGTTCCAGGGTATGGCTACACCTTC. Its protein product is CASSSVPGYGYTF.

The chain carries TRBV5-1 and TRBJ2-5, with D possibly matching TRBD1 (5 bases). Germline lookup yields CDR1 SGHRS and CDR2 YFSETQ. The CDR3 has 15 residues. Trimming removed 6 bases at V and 0 bases at J, with 15 bases between. The CDR3 DNA follows: TGCGCCAGCACAACGCTCGGACACCACCAAGAGACCCAGTACTTC. It yields the protein CASTTLGHHQETQYF.

This clonotype was seen more than once but under ten times. The genes are TRBV6-1 and TRBJ2-5; a possible D gene is TRBD1 (6 bases). The germline V gene encodes CDR1 MNHNS and CDR2 SASEGT. The CDR3 consists of 17 residues. Trimming left V 0 bases short and J 6 bases short, with 20 bases between. The CDR3 DNA follows: TGTGCCAGCAGTGAAGCGAGGGACGGCCGAGGACAGCAGACCCAGTACTTC. It encodes CASSEARDGRGQQTQYF.

V is TRBV7-2 and J is TRBJ2-3; D unresolved. The CDR3 sequence is 14 residues long. The V end was cut by 1 base, the J end by 2 bases, with 7 bases between. The germline V gene encodes CDR1 SGHTA and CDR2 FQGNSA. The CDR3 sequence is CASSLEVPTDTQYF. CDR3 DNA: TGTGCCAGCAGCTTAGAGGTTCCCACAGATACGCAGTATTTT.

This clonotype occurred many times. The chain is built from TRBV4-3 and TRBJ2-7, with D unclear. Trimming took 0 bases from V and 0 from J, leaving 9 bases between them. Germline V lookup: CDR1 LGHNA, CDR2 YSLEER. The CDR3 has 15 amino acids. The CDR3 sequence: CASSQEQWHSYEQYF. The CDR3 DNA reads as TGCGCCAGCAGCCAAGAGCAATGGCACTCCTACGAGCAGTACTTC.

V is TRBV12-3 or TRBV12-4 and J is TRBJ2-2, with D tentatively TRBD1 (6 bases). This CDR3 contains 15 residues. Trimming removed 5 bases from V and 5 bases from J, with 15 bases in between. The DNA of the CDR3 is TGTGCCAGCAGTCCTGCTACAGGGAGTACCGGGGAGCTGTTTTTT. It specifies CASSPATGSTGELFF.

This clonotype was seen ten or more times. Written as DNA, the CDR3 is TGCAGCGCCGGGGGAGAGACCCAGTACTTC. It is translated as CSAGGETQYF. This chain connects TRBV29-1 to TRBJ2-5; maybe TRBD2 (6 bases). The germline CDR1 and CDR2 sequences are SQVTM and ANQGSEA. The CDR3 totals 10 residues. Trimming took 7 bases from V and 4 from J, leaving 7 bases between them.

This clonotype occurred many times. The rearrangement uses TRBV29-1 and TRBJ2-3; 9 bases map to TRBD1. J gave up 2 bases and V 8 bases, and 8 bases lay outside the gene matches. The CDR3 runs to 14 residues. CDR1 is SQVTM, CDR2 ANQGSEA, per germline. The CDR3, as DNA: TGCAGCATGGGGACAGGGTCGTACACAGATACGCAGTATTTT. This encodes CSMGTGSYTDTQYF.

A few counts support this clonotype. The chain links TRBV15 to TRBJ1-5, with D perhaps TRBD1 (6 bases). Germline V gene sequence: CDR1 LNHNV, CDR2 YYDKDF (reference sequence). Trimming removed 0 bases from V and 7 bases from J, with 16 bases in between. This CDR3 has 16 amino acids. The CDR3 bases are TGTGCCACCAGCAGAGAAAGGGGCAGGGGTGGCCAGCCCCAGCATTTT. Protein product: CATSRERGRGGQPQHF.

This chain connects TRBV2 to TRBJ2-5; D possibly matches TRBD1 or TRBD2 (5 bases each). Germline CDR1 reads SNHLY; CDR2 reads FYNNEI. The CDR3 length is 19 residues. With 6 bases removed from V and 4 bases from J, the gap between germline ends came to 30 bases. The CDR3 DNA follows: TGTGCCAGCAGCGTCCGCATGCGCCCAGCCGGGACCCATGGAGAGACCCAGTACTTC. Translation gives CASSVRMRPAGTHGETQYF.

The rearrangement joins TRBV6-5 to TRBJ2-7, with 10 bases aligning to TRBD1. This CDR3 spans 15 amino acids. Germline V CDR1 and CDR2: MNHEY, SVGAGI. Trimming took 2 bases from V and 4 from J; bases not matched to a gene: 5. This CDR3 is CASSYLGQGRYEQYF. CDR3 nucleotide sequence: TGTGCCAGCAGTTACCTGGGACAGGGGCGATACGAGCAGTACTTC.